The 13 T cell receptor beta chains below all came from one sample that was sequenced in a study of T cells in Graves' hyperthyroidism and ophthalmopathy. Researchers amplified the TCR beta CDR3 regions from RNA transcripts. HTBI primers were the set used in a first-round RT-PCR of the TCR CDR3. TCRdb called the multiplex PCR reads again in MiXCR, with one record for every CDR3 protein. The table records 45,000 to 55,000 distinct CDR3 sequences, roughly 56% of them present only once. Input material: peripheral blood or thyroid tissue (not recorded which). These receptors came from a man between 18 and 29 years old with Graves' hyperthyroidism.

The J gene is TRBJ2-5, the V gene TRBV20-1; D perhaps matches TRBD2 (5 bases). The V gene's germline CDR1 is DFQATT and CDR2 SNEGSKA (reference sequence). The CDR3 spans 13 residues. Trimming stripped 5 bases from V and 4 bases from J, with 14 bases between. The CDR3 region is CSAATARAETQYF. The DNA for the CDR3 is TGCAGTGCTGCAACGGCGCGGGCAGAGACCCAGTACTTC.

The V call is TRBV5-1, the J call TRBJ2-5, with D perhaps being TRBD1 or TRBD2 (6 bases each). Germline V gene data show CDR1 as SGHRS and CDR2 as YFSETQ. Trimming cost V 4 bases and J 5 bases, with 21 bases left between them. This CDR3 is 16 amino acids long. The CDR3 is CASSIGTSFSGETQYF. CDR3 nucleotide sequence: TGCGCCAGCAGCATCGGGACATCCTTCAGCGGGGAGACCCAGTACTTC. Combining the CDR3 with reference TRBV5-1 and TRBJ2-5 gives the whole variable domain KAGVTQTPRYLIKTRGQQVTLSCSPISGHRSVSWYQQTPGQGLQFLFEYFSETQRNKGNFPGRFSGRQFSNSRSEMNVSTLELGDSALYLCASSIGTSFSGETQYFGPGTRLLVL.

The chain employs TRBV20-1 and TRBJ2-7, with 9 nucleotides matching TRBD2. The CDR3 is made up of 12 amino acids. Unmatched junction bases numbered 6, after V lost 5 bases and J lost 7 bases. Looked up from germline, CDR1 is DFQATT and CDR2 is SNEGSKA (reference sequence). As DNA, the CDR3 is TGCAGTGCTCCCCGAAGCGGGAGGGAGCAGTACTTC. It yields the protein CSAPRSGREQYF.

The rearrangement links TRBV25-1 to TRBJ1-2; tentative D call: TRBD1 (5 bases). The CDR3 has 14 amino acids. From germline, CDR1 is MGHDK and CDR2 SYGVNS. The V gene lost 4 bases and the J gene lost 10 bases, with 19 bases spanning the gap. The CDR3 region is CASSAKQVTNDYTF. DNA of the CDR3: TGTGCCAGCAGTGCAAAACAGGTTACCAATGACTACACCTTC.

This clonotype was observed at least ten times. The CDR3 nucleotides read TGCGCCAGCAGCCAAAGAGGACAGGGGAACACCGGGGAGCTGTTTTTT. Protein: CASSQRGQGNTGELFF. The V and J genes are TRBV4-1 and TRBJ2-2, with TRBD1 identical over 8 bases. Germline values: CDR1 MGHRA, CDR2 YSYEKL. There are 16 residues in the CDR3. Trimming at V came to 2 bases and at J to 1 base, leaving 3 bases not matched to a gene.

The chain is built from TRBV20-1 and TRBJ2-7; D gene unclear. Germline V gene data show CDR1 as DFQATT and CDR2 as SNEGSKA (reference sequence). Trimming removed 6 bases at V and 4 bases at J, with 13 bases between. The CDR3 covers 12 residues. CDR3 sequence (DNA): TGCAGTGCCATGGGGATCGCGTACGAGCAGTACTTC. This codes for CSAMGIAYEQYF.

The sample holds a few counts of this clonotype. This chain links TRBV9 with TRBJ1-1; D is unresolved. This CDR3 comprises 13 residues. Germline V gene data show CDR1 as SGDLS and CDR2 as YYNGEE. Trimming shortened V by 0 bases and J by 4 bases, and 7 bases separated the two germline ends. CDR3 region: CASSVGVGTEAFF. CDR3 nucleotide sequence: TGTGCCAGCAGCGTAGGTGTAGGCACTGAAGCTTTCTTT.

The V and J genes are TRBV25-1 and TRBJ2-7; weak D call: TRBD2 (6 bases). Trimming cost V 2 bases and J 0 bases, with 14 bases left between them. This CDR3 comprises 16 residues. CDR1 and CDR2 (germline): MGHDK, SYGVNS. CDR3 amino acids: CASSEKPQGLSYEQYF. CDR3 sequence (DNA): TGTGCCAGCAGTGAAAAACCCCAGGGACTCTCCTACGAGCAGTACTTC.

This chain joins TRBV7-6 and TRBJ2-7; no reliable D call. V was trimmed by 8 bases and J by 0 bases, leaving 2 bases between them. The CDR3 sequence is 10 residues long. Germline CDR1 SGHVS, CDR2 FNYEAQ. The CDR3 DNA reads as TGTGCCAGCCCCTCCTACGAGCAGTACTTC. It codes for CASPSYEQYF.

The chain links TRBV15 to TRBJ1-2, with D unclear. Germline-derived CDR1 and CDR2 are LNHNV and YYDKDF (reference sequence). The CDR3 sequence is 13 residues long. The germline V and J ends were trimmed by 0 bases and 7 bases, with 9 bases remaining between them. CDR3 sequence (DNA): TGTGCCACCAGCAGAGATCGCTTGGGTGGCTACACCTTC. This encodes CATSRDRLGGYTF. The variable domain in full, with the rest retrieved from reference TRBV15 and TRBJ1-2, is DAMVIQNPRYQVTQFGKPVTLSCSQTLNHNVMYWYQQKSSQAPKLLFHYYDKDFNNEADTPDNFQSRRPNTSFCFLDIRSPGLGDTAMYLCATSRDRLGGYTFGSGTRLTVV.

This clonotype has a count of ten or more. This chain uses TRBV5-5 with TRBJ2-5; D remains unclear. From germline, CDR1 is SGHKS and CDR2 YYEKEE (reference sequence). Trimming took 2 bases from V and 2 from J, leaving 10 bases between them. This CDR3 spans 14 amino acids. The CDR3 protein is CASSLRLPQETQYF. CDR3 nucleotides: TGTGCCAGCAGCTTACGGCTGCCTCAAGAGACCCAGTACTTC. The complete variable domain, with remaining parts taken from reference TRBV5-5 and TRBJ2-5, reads DAGVTQSPTHLIKTRGQQVTLRCSPISGHKSVSWYQQVLGQGPQFIFQYYEKEERGRGNFPDRFSARQFPNYSSELNVNALLLGDSALYLCASSLRLPQETQYFGPGTRLLVL.

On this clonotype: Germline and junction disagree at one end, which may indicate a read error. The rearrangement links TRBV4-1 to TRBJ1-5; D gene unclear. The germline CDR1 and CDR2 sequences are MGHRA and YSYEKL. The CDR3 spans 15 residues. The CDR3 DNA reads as TGCGCCGGCAGCCAAGGATTGAATAGCAATCAGCCCCAGCATTTT. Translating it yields CAGSQGLNSNQPQHF.

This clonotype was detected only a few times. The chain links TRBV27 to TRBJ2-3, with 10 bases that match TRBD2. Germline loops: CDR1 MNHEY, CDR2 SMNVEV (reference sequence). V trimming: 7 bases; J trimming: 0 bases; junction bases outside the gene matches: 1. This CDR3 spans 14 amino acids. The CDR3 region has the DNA TGTGCCAGCAAGCGGGAGGGCAGCACAGATACGCAGTATTTT. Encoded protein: CASKREGSTDTQYF.